Included here is one T cell receptor (beta chain) sequence, with context. The data belong to a study of blood T cell repertoires in COVID-19. The overall study: Samples representing acute and convalescent COVID-19 were sourced from the United States, Italy and Spain. PBMCs, B-cell-depleted T cells, or T cells were the source of the cDNA or gDNA that made up the material.

Original methodology: Reference gene primer amplification in the assay estimated nucleated cell counts. The method was immunoSEQ multiplex PCR; TCRdb's version includes in-frame clones alone and lacks a portion of them. The V and J calls and clone size were taken over from that table, and D and trimming were inferred from the DNA. The table lists some 150,000 clones, 84% of them singletons. CDR3 length: 15 amino acids. With V trimmed by 5 bases and J by 10 bases, 10 bases remained unmatched. Germline loops: CDR1 LNHDA, CDR2 SQIVND (reference sequence). Specimen: peripheral blood. This TCR was recovered from a woman of 80 years or more in a cohort sampled during active or convalescent COVID-19. J is TRBJ2-1 and V is TRBV19; 11 nucleotides line up with TRBD2. Here the CDR3 DNA reads TGTGCCAGTAGTCTCAGACCGGGACTAGCGGAGGAGCAGTTCTTC. It translates to CASSLRPGLAEEQFF.